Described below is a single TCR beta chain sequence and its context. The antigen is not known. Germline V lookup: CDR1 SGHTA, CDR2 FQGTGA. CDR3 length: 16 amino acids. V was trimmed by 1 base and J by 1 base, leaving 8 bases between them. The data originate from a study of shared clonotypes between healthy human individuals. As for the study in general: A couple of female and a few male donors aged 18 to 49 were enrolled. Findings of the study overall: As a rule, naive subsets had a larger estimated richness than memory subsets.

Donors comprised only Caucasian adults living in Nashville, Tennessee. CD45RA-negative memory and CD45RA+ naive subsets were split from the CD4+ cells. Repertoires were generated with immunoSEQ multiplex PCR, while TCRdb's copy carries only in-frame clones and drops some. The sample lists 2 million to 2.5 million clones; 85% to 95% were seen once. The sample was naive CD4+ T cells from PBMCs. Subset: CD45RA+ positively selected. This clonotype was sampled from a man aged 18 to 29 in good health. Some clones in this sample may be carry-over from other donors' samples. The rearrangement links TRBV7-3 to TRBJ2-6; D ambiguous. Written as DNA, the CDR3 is TGTGCCAGCAGCTTAATGTCGCGTTCTGGGGCCAACGTCCTGACTTTC. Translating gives CASSLMSRSGANVLTF.